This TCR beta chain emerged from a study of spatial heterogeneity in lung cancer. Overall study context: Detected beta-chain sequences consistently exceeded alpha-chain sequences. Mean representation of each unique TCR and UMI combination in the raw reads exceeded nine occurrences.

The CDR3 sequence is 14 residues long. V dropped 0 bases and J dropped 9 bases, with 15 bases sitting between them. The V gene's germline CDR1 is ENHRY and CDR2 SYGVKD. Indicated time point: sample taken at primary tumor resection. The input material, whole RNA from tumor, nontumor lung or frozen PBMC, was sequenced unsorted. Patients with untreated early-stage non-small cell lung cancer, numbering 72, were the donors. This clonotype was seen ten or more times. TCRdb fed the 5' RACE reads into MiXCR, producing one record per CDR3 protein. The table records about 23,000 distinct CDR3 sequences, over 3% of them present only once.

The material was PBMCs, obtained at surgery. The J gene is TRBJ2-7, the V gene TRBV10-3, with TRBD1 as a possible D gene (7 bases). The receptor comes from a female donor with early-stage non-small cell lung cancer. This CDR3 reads CAISESRGQQGQYF. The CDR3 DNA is TGTGCCATCAGTGAGTCGCGGGGACAGCAGGGGCAGTACTTC.